This is a list of T cell receptor beta chains from one sample in a study of control samples from healthy donors and cancer patients. Clones were read by immunoSEQ multiplex PCR, and TCRdb kept only the in-frame ones, dropping some. The table shows tens of thousands of clones, with almost 90% occurring only once. Material for sequencing was PBMCs. The receptors shown here come from a man in his fifties or sixties with colorectal cancer. CDR3s include the opening cysteine and the closing phenylalanine or tryptophan. Fields, in order: clone size, V gene, J gene, D gene, CDR3 length, CDR3 protein, CDR3 DNA. A D gene is named only where the DNA matches it firmly. Clone size appears in some rows only: once, few, many, or a class for an expanded clone.

>-|TRBV30|TRBJ2-7|-|16
CAWTTRGSVNFREQYF
TGTGCCTGGACGACCAGGGGATCGGTTAATTTTCGAGAGCAGTACTTC
>-|TRBV30|TRBJ1-5|-|15
CAWSVQGLSNQPQHF
TGTGCCTGGAGTGTACAGGGACTCAGCAATCAGCCCCAGCATTTT
>once|TRBV9|TRBJ1-1|-|15
CASSREILTATEAFF
TGTGCCAGCAGCAGAGAGATTCTAACCGCCACTGAAGCTTTCTTT
>-|TRBV7-9|TRBJ1-2|-|14
CASSLQVGGYGYTF
TGTGCCAGCAGCTTACAAGTCGGGGGCTATGGCTACACCTTC
>-|TRBV11-3|TRBJ1-2|-|15
CASSSPPTGRNGYTF
TGTGCCAGCAGCTCCCCCCCTACAGGGAGGAATGGCTACACCTTC
>-|TRBV9|TRBJ1-1|TRBD1|15
CASSPHRGGYTEAFF
TGTGCCAGCAGCCCCCACAGGGGGGGGTACACTGAAGCTTTCTTT
>-|TRBV28|TRBJ1-2|-|15
CASSSTQILGDGYTF
TGTGCCAGCAGTTCCACCCAGATCCTGGGGGATGGCTACACCTTC
>-|TRBV6-6|TRBJ2-1|-|14
CASSLPVDGSEQFF
TGTGCCAGCAGTTTGCCCGTAGACGGGAGTGAGCAGTTCTTC
>-|TRBV6-5|TRBJ1-1|-|14
CATWGGPQSTEAFF
TGTGCCACGTGGGGAGGGCCCCAATCCACTGAAGCTTTCTTT
>-|TRBV18|TRBJ2-7|-|11
CASPYPREQYF
TGTGCCAGCCCCTACCCTAGGGAGCAGTACTTC
>-|TRBV28|TRBJ1-6|-|16
CASSFWESSYNSPLHF
TGTGCCAGCAGTTTTTGGGAGAGCTCCTATAATTCACCCCTCCACTTT
>-|TRBV5-6|TRBJ2-5|-|13
CASSSGAGETQYF
TGTGCCAGCAGCTCGGGGGCAGGGGAGACCCAGTACTTC
>once|TRBV6-4|TRBJ1-5|-|14
CASSTEYSNQPQHF
TGTGCCAGCAGCACAGAGTATAGCAATCAGCCCCAGCATTTT
>-|TRBV19|TRBJ1-1|TRBD1|13
CASTQGAGTEAFF
TGTGCCAGTACACAGGGGGCCGGCACTGAAGCTTTCTTT
>-|TRBV5-4|TRBJ2-2|-|17
CASSWGGTGGNTGELFF
TGTGCCAGCAGCTGGGGGGGCACAGGGGGTAACACCGGGGAGCTGTTTTTT